This T cell receptor (beta chain) was identified during a study of neoadjuvant nivolumab and ipilimumab in lung cancer. Trimming shortened V by 4 bases and J by 5 bases, and 14 bases separated the two germline ends. This CDR3 has 14 amino acids. Per germline, CDR1 SGHRS and CDR2 YFSETQ. Method: immunoSEQ multiplex PCR; TCRdb's copy keeps in-frame clones and lacks some. The data contain some 50,000 clones, approximately 90% of them singletons. The material was blood, obtained before neoadjuvant nivolumab, alone or with ipilimumab. V is TRBV5-1 and J is TRBJ2-3; D is perhaps TRBD2 (6 bases). The sequence was obtained from an adult with non-small cell lung cancer. Some clones in this sample may be carry-over from other donors' samples. The CDR3 spells CASSLGAGLDTQYF. Here the CDR3 DNA reads TGCGCCAGCAGCCTTGGCGCGGGACTAGATACGCAGTATTTT. The full variable domain, with the rest looked up from reference TRBV5-1 and TRBJ2-3, is KAGVTQTPRYLIKTRGQQVTLSCSPISGHRSVSWYQQTPGQGLQFLFEYFSETQRNKGNFPGRFSGRQFSNSRSEMNVSTLELGDSALYLCASSLGAGLDTQYFGPGTRLTVL.